This section outlines one T cell receptor beta chain sequence together with its context. Which antigen it targets is not known. Per-base quality was not reported, and no clone a single base away is much larger than it. To identify antigen-specific CD4+ T cell clonotypes by their expansion, the ViraFEST assay first stimulated PBMC with viral peptide pools and then applied TCR sequencing. After around ten days of culture, CD4+ T cells were isolated with the EasySep CD4+ T cell isolation kit. Healthy vaccine recipients had no prior SARS-CoV-2 infection, confirmed by negative nucleocapsid antibodies before and after vaccination. About 2 million PBMC per well were cultured in IMDM with around 5% human AB serum, around 10 IU/ml IL-2 and gentamicin, plus 10 ug/ml peptides. Half of the culture medium was replaced with fresh IL-2-containing medium on days 3 and 7. Unless noted otherwise, every peptide stimulation condition was grown in triplicate wells. Using Ficoll-Paque Plus gradient centrifugation, PBMC were separated from whole blood and then either used fresh or cryopreserved at -140C. Overlapping peptide pools spanned the spike proteins of SARS-CoV-2 and the common cold coronaviruses HCoV-NL63, HCoV-OC43 and HCoV-229E. The QIAamp micro DNA kit was used to extract genomic DNA from the cultured CD4+ T cells.

The data belong to a study of vaccination effects on CD4 cells after COVID-19 (dated by TCRdb to about 2022). The study in broad terms: Two doses of either the BNT162b2 or the mRNA-1273 mRNA SARS-CoV-2 vaccine were administered to participants. The study compared SARS-CoV-2 spike-specific CD4+ TCR repertoires before and after mRNA vaccination in COVID-19 convalescent patients and infection-naive vaccine recipients. The full study included some eleven COVID-19 convalescent patients and several SARS-CoV-2-naive healthy vaccine recipients. The Oncomine TCR Beta short-read assay on an Illumina iSeq 100 was used to sequence cultures from other donors in the study.

Library generation was performed with the immunoSEQ multiplex PCR assay. DNA from the cultured, isolated CD4+ T cells was subjected to TCR beta CDR3 sequencing. In the paper's pipeline: Non-productive TCR sequences were removed, reads were trimmed to the CDR3 region, and CDR3s of at least 7 amino acids were retained. The MANAFEST web app was used to identify antigen-specific clonotypes by comparing expansion in peptide wells with expansion in reference cultures. To be called positive, a clone needed expansion at FDR<0.05 compared with the reference and with all other wells, an odds ratio greater than 5, and a frequency greater than 0.1% in two replicate wells. Cross-reactive clonotypes were defined as significantly expanded in SARS-CoV-2 spike wells and in at least one common cold coronavirus spike condition. CDR3 similarity was assessed by Levenshtein distance using the stringdist R package, and unrooted trees were constructed with ape in R 3.6.1. TCRdb took this table from immuneACCESS and kept in-frame rearrangements with V and J called. Such tables lack part of the clones; where checked against another copy, unresolved V genes explain under half of the gap, and the rest is unexplained. That table supplies the V and J calls and clone size; D and trimming were determined from the DNA. For this sample the table gives over 50,000 clones, of which 75% to 85% were detected only once. The ten largest make up under 3% of the sample.

V and J lose 5 bases and 10 bases, and a span of 20 bases separates them. The CDR3 spans 14 residues, from the cysteine through the phenylalanine. Of all the DNA, just the CDR3 is kept, 42 bases in frame from base 1. The germline V gene specifies SGHTA as CDR1 and FQGNSA as CDR2. Findings and caveats that apply to the study as a whole: The study was limited by a small number of convalescent patients, and early post-infection timepoints were lacking. Marked clonal contraction was observed in both infection-induced and vaccine-induced clones at late post-vaccination timepoints, consistent with waning T cell responses. In healthy vaccine recipients, vaccine-induced clones were almost all SARS-CoV-2 mono-reactive, with only 1 of 255 cross-reactive with common cold coronaviruses.

The chain joins TRBV7-2 to TRBJ2-5; a weak D assignment points to TRBD2 (5 bases agree). The material sequenced was CD4+ T cells from PBMCs cultured with HCoV-229E spike peptides, taken before COVID-19 vaccination. This sample's cell subset or site label indicates: HCoV-229E spike overlapping peptide pool stimulation. This TCR derives from a human donor who received a COVID-19 vaccine. The CDR3 corresponds to CASSPRRSQEVQYF. The DNA sequence reads TGTGCCAGCAGCCCCAGGAGGAGCCAAGAGGTCCAGTACTTC.